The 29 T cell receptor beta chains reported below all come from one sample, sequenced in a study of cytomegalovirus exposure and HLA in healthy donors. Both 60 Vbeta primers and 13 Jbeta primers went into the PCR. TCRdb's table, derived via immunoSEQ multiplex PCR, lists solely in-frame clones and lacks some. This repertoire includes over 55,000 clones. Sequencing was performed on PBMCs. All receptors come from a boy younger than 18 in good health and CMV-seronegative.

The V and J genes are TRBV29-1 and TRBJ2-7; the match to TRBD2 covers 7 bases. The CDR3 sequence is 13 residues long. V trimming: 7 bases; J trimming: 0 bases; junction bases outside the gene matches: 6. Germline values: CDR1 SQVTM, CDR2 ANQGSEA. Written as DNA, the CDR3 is TGCAGCGCTAGGGCTAGCGGCTCCTACGAGCAGTACTTC. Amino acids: CSARASGSYEQYF.

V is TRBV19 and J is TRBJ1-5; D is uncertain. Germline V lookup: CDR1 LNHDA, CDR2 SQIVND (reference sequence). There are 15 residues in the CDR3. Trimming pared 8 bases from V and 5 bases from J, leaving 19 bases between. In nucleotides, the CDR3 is TGTGCCAGTGACCCTGGACTTAGGGAAGATCAGCCCCAGCATTTT. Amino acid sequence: CASDPGLREDQPQHF.

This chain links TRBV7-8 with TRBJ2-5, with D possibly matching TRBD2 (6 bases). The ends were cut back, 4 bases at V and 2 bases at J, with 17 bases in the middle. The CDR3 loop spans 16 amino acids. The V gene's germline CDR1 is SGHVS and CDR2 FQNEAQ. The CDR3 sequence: CASSSAGGGAQETQYF. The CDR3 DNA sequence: TGTGCCAGCAGCTCCGCTGGTGGCGGGGCACAAGAGACCCAGTACTTC.

The CDR3 protein is CASSLSRRGHEQYF. The CDR3 nucleotides are TGTGCCAGCAGTTTATCCAGAAGGGGCCACGAGCAGTACTTC. V gene TRBV27 combines with J gene TRBJ2-7, with a tentative D call TRBD1 (5 bases). Germline values: CDR1 MNHEY, CDR2 SMNVEV (reference sequence). The CDR3 length is 14 residues. The V end lost 0 bases, the J end lost 5 bases, and 11 bases lay between the germline ends.

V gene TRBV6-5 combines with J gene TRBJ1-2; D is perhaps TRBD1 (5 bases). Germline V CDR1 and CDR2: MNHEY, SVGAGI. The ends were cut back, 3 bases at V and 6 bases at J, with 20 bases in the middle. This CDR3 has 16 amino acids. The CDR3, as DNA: TGTGCCAGCAGTTATTGGCGGGGGGGACCGGGCCATGGCTACACCTTC. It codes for CASSYWRGGPGHGYTF.

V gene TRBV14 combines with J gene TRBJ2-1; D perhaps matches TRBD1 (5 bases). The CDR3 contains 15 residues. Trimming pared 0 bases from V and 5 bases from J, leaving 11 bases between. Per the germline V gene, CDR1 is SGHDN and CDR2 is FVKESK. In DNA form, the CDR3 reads TGTGCCAGCAGCCAAGAAAGGGGCCTAGACAATGAGCAGTTCTTC. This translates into CASSQERGLDNEQFF.

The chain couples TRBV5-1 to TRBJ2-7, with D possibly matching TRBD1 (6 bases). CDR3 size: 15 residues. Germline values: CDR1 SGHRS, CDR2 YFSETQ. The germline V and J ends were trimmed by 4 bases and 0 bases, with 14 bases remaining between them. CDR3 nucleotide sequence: TGCGCCAGCAGCCTGGGACACACAAGCTCCTACGAGCAGTACTTC. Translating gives CASSLGHTSSYEQYF.

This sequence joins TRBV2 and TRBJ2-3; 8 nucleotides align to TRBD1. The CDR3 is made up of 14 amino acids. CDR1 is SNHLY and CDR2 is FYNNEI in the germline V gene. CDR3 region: CVSRVGQGGDTQYF. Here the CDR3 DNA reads TGTGTCTCACGGGTAGGACAGGGAGGTGATACGCAGTATTTT.

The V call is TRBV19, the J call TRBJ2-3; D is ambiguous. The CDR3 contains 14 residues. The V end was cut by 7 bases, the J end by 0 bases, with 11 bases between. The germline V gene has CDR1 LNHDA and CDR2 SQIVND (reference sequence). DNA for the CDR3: TGTGCCAGTAAAGCCGAAGCTAGCACAGATACGCAGTATTTT. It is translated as CASKAEASTDTQYF.

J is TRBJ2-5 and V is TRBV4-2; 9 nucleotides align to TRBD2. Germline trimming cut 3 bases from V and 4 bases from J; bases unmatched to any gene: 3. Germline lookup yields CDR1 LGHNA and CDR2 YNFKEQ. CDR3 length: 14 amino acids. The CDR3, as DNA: TGTGCCAGCAGCCAGGGGACTAGCATAGAGACCCAGTACTTC. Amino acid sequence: CASSQGTSIETQYF.

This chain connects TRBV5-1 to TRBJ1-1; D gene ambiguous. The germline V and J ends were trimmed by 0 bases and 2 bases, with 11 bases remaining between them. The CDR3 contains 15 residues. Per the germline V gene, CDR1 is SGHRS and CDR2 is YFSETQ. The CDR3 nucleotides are TGCGCCAGCAGCTTGGTAGGAGGTGGCAACACTGAAGCTTTCTTT. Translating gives CASSLVGGGNTEAFF.

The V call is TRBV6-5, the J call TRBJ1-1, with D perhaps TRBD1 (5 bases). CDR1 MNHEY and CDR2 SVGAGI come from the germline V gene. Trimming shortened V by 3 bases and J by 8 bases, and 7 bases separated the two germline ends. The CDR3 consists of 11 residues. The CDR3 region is CASSYNREAFF. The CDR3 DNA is TGTGCCAGCAGTTATAACAGGGAAGCTTTCTTT.

The CDR3 reads CASSLQQNYGYTF. DNA for the CDR3: TGCGCCAGCAGCTTACAACAGAACTATGGCTACACCTTC. V and J are TRBV5-1 and TRBJ1-2; D unclear. V dropped 2 bases and J dropped 2 bases, with 7 bases sitting between them. Germline CDR1 is SGHRS and CDR2 is YFSETQ. This CDR3 region has 13 residues.

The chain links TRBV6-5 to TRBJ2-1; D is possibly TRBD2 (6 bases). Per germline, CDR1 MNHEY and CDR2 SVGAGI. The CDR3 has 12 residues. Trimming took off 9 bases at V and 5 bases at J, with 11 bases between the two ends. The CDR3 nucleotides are TGTGCCAGTTCCGGGAGCGACAATGAGCAGTTCTTC. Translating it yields CASSGSDNEQFF.

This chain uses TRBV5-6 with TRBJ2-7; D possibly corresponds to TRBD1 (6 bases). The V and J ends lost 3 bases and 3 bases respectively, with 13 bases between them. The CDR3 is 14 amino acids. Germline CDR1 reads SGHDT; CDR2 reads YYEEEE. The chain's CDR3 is CASSSIQGIYEQYF. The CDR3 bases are TGTGCCAGCAGCTCGATCCAGGGGATCTACGAGCAGTACTTC.

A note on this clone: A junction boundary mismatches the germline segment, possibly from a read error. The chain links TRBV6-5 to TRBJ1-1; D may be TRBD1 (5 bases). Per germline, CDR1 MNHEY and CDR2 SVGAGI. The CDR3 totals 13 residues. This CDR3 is CAGSEQGNTEAFF. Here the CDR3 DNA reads TGTGCCGGCAGTGAGCAGGGTAACACTGAAGCTTTCTTT.

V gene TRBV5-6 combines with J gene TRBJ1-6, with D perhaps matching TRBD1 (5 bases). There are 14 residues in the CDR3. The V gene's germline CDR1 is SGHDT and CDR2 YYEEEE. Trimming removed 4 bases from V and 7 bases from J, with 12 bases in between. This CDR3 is CASSLAGTNSPLHF. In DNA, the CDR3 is TGTGCCAGCAGCCTCGCGGGGACGAATTCACCCCTCCACTTT.

The CDR3 spells CASSPSGSPGELFF. Here the CDR3 DNA reads TGTGCCAGCTCACCATCAGGTTCGCCCGGGGAGCTGTTTTTT. The chain carries TRBV18 and TRBJ2-2; D is unresolved. This CDR3 has 14 residues. Germline V lookup: CDR1 KGHSH, CDR2 LQKENI. The V gene lost 2 bases and the J gene lost 6 bases, with 10 bases spanning the gap.

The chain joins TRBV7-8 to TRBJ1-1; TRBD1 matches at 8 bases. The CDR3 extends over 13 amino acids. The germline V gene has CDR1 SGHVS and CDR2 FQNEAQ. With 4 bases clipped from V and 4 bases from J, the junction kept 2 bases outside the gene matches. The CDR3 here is CASSSTGVTEAFF. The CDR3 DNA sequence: TGTGCCAGCAGCTCGACAGGGGTCACTGAAGCTTTCTTT. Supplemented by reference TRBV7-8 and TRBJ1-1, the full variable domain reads GAGVSQSPRYKVAKRGQDVALRCDPISGHVSLFWYQQALGQGPEFLTYFQNEAQLDKSGLPSDRFFAERPEGSVSTLKIQRTQQEDSAVYLCASSSTGVTEAFFGQGTRLTVV.

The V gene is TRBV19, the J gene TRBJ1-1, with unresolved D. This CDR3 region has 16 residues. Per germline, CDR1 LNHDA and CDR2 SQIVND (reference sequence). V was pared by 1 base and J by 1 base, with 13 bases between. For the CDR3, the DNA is TGTGCCAGTAGTATAGTAACGAGGGCGGGGAACACTGAAGCTTTCTTT. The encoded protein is CASSIVTRAGNTEAFF.

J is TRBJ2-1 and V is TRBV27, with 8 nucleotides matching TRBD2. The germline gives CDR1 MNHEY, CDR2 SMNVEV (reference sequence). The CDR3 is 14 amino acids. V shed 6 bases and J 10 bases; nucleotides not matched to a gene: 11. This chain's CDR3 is CASRRDGTSQEQFF. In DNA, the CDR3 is TGTGCCAGCAGGCGGGATGGGACTAGTCAAGAGCAGTTCTTC.

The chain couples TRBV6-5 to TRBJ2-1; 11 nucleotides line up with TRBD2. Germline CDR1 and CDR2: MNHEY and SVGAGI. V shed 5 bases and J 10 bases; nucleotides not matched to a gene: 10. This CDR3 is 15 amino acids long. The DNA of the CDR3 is TGTGCCAGCAGTCCCGAGACTAGCGGGAAAGGGGAGCAGTTCTTC. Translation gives CASSPETSGKGEQFF.

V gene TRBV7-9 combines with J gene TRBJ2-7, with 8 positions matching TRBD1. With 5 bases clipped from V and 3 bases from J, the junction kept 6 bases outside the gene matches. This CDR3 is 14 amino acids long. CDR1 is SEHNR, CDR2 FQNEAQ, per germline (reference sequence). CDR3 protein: CASSPRDRSYEQYF. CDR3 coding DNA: TGTGCCAGCAGCCCTCGGGACAGGAGCTACGAGCAGTACTTC.

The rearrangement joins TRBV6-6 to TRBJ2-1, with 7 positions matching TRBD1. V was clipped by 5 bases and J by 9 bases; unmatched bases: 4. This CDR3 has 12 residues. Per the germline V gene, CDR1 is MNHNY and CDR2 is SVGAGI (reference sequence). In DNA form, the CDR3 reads TGTGCCAGCAGTCGACAGGGCGGTGAGCAGTTCTTC. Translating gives CASSRQGGEQFF.

CDR3 protein: CAWSVLRTGPVGYEQYF. The CDR3 coding sequence is TGTGCCTGGAGTGTACTAAGGACAGGACCCGTGGGATACGAGCAGTACTTC. The chain links TRBV30 to TRBJ2-7; 7 nucleotides align to TRBD1. Germline V gene data show CDR1 as GTSNPN and CDR2 as SVGIG (reference sequence). CDR3 length equals 17 residues. V dropped 0 bases and J dropped 4; count of bases not matched to a gene: 15.

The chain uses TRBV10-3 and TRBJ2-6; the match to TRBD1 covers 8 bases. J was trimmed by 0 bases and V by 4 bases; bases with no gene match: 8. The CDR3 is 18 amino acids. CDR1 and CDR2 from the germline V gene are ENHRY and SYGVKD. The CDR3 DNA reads TGTGCCATCAGTGTAAGGACAGGGTTATCCTCTGGGGCCAACGTCCTGACTTTC. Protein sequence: CAISVRTGLSSGANVLTF.

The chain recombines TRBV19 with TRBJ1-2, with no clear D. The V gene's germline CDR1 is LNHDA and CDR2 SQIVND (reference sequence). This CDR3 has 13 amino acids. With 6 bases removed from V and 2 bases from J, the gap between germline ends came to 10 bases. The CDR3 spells CASSPEVNYGYTF. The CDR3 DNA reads TGTGCCAGTAGCCCAGAGGTAAACTATGGCTACACCTTC.

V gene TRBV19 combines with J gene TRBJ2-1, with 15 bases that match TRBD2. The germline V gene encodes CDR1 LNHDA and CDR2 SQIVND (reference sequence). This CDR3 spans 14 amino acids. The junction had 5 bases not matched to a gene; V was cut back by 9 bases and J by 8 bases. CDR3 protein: CASLGLAGGYEQFF. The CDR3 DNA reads TGTGCCAGCTTGGGACTAGCGGGAGGCTATGAGCAGTTCTTC. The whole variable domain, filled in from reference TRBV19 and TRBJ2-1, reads DGGITQSPKYLFRKEGQNVTLSCEQNLNHDAMYWYRQDPGQGLRLIYYSQIVNDFQKGDIAEGYSVSREKKESFPLTVTSAQKNPTAFYLCASLGLAGGYEQFFGPGTRLTVL.

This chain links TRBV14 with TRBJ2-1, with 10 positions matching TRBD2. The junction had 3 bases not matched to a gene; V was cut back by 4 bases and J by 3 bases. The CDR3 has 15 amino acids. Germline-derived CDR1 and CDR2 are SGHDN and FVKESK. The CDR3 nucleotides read TGTGCCAGCAGCCCTCTAGCGGGGGTCTACAATGAGCAGTTCTTC. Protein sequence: CASSPLAGVYNEQFF.